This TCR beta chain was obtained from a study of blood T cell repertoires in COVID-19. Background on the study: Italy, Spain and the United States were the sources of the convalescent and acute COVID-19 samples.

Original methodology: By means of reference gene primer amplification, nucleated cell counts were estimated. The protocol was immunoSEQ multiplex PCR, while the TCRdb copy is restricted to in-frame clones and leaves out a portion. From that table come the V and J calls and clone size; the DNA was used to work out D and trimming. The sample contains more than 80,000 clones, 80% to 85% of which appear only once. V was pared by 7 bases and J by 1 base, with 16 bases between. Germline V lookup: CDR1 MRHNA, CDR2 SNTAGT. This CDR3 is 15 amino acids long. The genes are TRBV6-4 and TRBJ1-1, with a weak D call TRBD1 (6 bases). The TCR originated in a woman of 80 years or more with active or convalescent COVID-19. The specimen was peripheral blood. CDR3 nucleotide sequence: TGTGCCAGCAAGAAGGACAGAACACCGAACACTGAAGCTTTCTTT. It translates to CASKKDRTPNTEAFF.